The 8 T cell receptor beta chains reported below all come from one sample, sequenced in a study of shared clonotypes between healthy human individuals. Generated by immunoSEQ multiplex PCR, the TCRdb table keeps only in-frame clones and is missing some. The top ten hold about 0.06% of the sample, which has some 650,000 clones, 95% to 98% seen once. What was sequenced was naive CD4+ T cells sorted from blood. Subset denoted: CD45RA+ positively selected. The receptors here all came from a woman between 25 and 40 years old in good health.

This clone appeared once. This chain links TRBV4-1 with TRBJ2-1, with D perhaps TRBD1 (6 bases). The CDR3 length is 15 residues. Trimming took off 6 bases at V and 4 bases at J, with 16 bases between the two ends. From germline, CDR1 is MGHRA and CDR2 YSYEKL. CDR3 nucleotides: TGCGCCAGCAGACGAAGAGCAGGACAGTACAATGAGCAGTTCTTC. It yields the protein CASRRRAGQYNEQFF.

The J gene is TRBJ2-1, the V gene TRBV11-2, with D uncertain. The germline V gene has CDR1 SGHAT and CDR2 FQNNGV. The CDR3 length is 15 residues. The V end was cut by 3 bases, the J end by 2 bases, with 11 bases between. The CDR3 is CASSFRVMPYNEQFF. The CDR3, as DNA: TGTGCCAGCAGCTTCCGGGTAATGCCCTACAATGAGCAGTTCTTC. Using reference TRBV11-2 and TRBJ2-1 for the parts outside the CDR3, the full variable domain is EAGVAQSPRYKIIEKRQSVAFWCNPISGHATLYWYQQILGQGPKLLIQFQNNGVVDDSQLPKDRFSAERLKGVDSTLKIQPAKLEDSAVYLCASSFRVMPYNEQFFGPGTRLTVL.

For the CDR3, the DNA is TGTGCCAGCAGCTTAGGGGACTGGGGAGGAGGGAATGAGCAGTTCTTC. The encoded protein is CASSLGDWGGGNEQFF. This chain joins TRBV11-3 and TRBJ2-1, with a possible D match to TRBD2 (6 bases). From germline, CDR1 is SGHNT and CDR2 YENEEA. Trimming pared 1 base from V and 7 bases from J, leaving 17 bases between. The CDR3 is 16 amino acids.

CDR3 DNA sequence: TGTGCCAGCAGTAGACAGGGTTTTGAAGCTTTCTTT. It encodes CASSRQGFEAFF. This sequence joins TRBV2 and TRBJ1-1; TRBD1 aligns across 7 bases. This CDR3 region has 12 residues. The germline V gene encodes CDR1 SNHLY and CDR2 FYNNEI. The J segment lost 7 bases and the V segment lost 5 bases, leaving 4 bases of the junction unmatched.

The rearrangement uses TRBV5-1 and TRBJ2-3, with D perhaps matching TRBD1 (6 bases). Trimming pared 5 bases from V and 4 bases from J, leaving 11 bases between. The CDR3 runs 13 residues. CDR1 SGHRS and CDR2 YFSETQ come from the germline V gene. The CDR3 region is CASRKTGPDTQYF. The CDR3 DNA follows: TGCGCCAGCAGAAAGACAGGCCCAGATACGCAGTATTTT. The full variable domain, completed using reference TRBV5-1 and TRBJ2-3, is KAGVTQTPRYLIKTRGQQVTLSCSPISGHRSVSWYQQTPGQGLQFLFEYFSETQRNKGNFPGRFSGRQFSNSRSEMNVSTLELGDSALYLCASRKTGPDTQYFGPGTRLTVL.

This clone was found once. The chain employs TRBV19 and TRBJ1-5, with 8 bases identical to TRBD1. The germline V gene encodes CDR1 LNHDA and CDR2 SQIVND (reference sequence). After removal of 4 bases from V and 7 bases from J, the junction contained 9 bases not matched to a gene. This CDR3 has 15 amino acids. The CDR3 protein is CASSRKDRDAQPQHF. In DNA form, the CDR3 reads TGTGCCAGTAGTAGAAAGGACAGGGACGCACAGCCCCAGCATTTT.

The V gene is TRBV5-6, the J gene TRBJ2-6; D is perhaps TRBD2 (6 bases). V dropped 0 bases and J dropped 3 bases, with 10 bases sitting between them. The germline CDR1 and CDR2 sequences are SGHDT and YYEEEE. The CDR3 has 16 residues. This CDR3 reads CASSLVGGGGANVLTF. CDR3 DNA: TGTGCCAGCAGCTTGGTTGGGGGAGGTGGGGCCAACGTCCTGACTTTC.

The chain carries TRBV4-2 and TRBJ1-2; D is perhaps TRBD1 (5 bases). Per germline, CDR1 LGHNA and CDR2 YNFKEQ. Trimming took 0 bases from V and 8 from J, leaving 13 bases between them. The CDR3 loop spans 14 amino acids. This CDR3 reads CASSQEARDRGYTF. DNA for the CDR3: TGTGCCAGCAGCCAAGAGGCCAGGGATCGCGGCTACACCTTC.